This entry describes one T cell receptor beta chain. The antigen remains undetermined. These data come from a study of Ad26.COV2.S vaccination and SARS-CoV-2 variants. General study points: Vaccinees displayed broader spike-specific TCR repertoires than placebo recipients.

Only in-frame clones appear in the TCRdb table, and some are missing; sequencing was by immunoSEQ multiplex PCR. The sample records some 450,000 clones, 90% being singletons. Sample treatment: about 20 received Ad26.COV2.S at low or high dose, single or two shots; about 5 received placebo; per-sample allocation not given. Sampling took place 63 days after the first vaccine or placebo injection. This vaccine is an Ad26 vector that expresses the Wuhan-strain SARS-CoV-2 spike. The V gene's germline CDR1 is SGHDN and CDR2 FVKESK. This CDR3 spans 15 amino acids. The V end lost 5 bases, the J end lost 1 base, and 11 bases lay between the germline ends.

The sequence came from a person between 18 and 65 years old who received the Ad26.COV2.S COVID-19 vaccine or a placebo. The sample was peripheral blood, taken in a trial of Ad26.COV2.S vaccine versus placebo. The chain employs TRBV14 and TRBJ2-2; D call uncertain. DNA of the CDR3: TGTGCCAGCAGCTATACCCCTAAGAACACCGGGGAGCTGTTTTTT. The encoded protein is CASSYTPKNTGELFF.